A single sample is the source of the 24 T cell receptor beta chains below, sequenced in a study of shared clonotypes between healthy human individuals (dated by TCRdb to about 2020). Libraries were built with the immunoSEQ multiplex PCR assay. The table was pulled from immuneACCESS by TCRdb, which kept in-frame rearrangements only. Such tables lose some clones; where checked, under half of the loss comes from unresolved V genes, and the rest has no known cause. The sample table holds more than 2 million clones, of which 80% to 95% were seen once. In total, the top ten clones hold around 1.8% of the sample. CD8 naive samples were CD45RO-negative cells positively selected for CCR7, giving a CD45RA+CCR7+ population that excluded TemRA cells. Input material: naive CD8+ T cells from PBMCs. According to the study, the label for this sample's cell subset or site signals: CD45RA+CCR7+. The receptor source for this set is a man between 18 and 29 years old in good health. Some clones in this sample may be carry-over from other donors' samples.

This chain uses TRBV4-3 with TRBJ2-2, with D tentatively TRBD2 (6 bases). Germline CDR1 reads LGHNA; CDR2 reads YSLEER. The CDR3 has 18 amino acids. Between the trimmed V and J ends, which lost 2 bases and 3 bases, there was a span of 19 bases. CDR3 sequence reads: CASSQPCLEGRYTGELFF. The CDR3 DNA follows: TGCGCCAGCAGCCAACCCTGTTTGGAGGGTAGGTACACCGGGGAGCTGTTTTTT.

The chain employs TRBV28 and TRBJ2-7, with D possibly TRBD1 on 5 matching bases. CDR1 and CDR2 (germline): MDHEN, SYDVKM. With 3 bases removed from V and 3 bases from J, the gap between germline ends came to 12 bases. There are 14 residues in the CDR3. The CDR3 is CASSFSPGYYEQYF. DNA of the CDR3: TGTGCCAGCAGTTTTTCTCCAGGGTACTACGAGCAGTACTTC. The entire variable domain, with the rest obtained from reference TRBV28 and TRBJ2-7, is as follows: DVKVTQSSRYLVKRTGEKVFLECVQDMDHENMFWYRQDPGLGLRLIYFSYDVKMKEKGDIPEGYSVSREKKERFSLILESASTNQTSMYLCASSFSPGYYEQYFGPGTRLTVT.

This chain joins TRBV6-1 and TRBJ2-5, with 7 bases matching TRBD2. The junction had 10 bases not matched to a gene; V was cut back by 3 bases and J by 3 bases. The CDR3 length is 16 residues. CDR1 and CDR2 from the germline V gene are MNHNS and SASEGT. The CDR3 loop is CASSDGRLAREETQYF. DNA for the CDR3: TGTGCCAGCAGTGATGGGAGACTAGCCCGGGAAGAGACCCAGTACTTC.

V usage is TRBV9 and J usage is TRBJ2-1; perhaps TRBD1 as D (5 bases). Germline V gene lookup returns CDR1 SGDLS and CDR2 YYNGEE. The CDR3 totals 14 residues. V lost 0 bases and J lost 10, with 14 bases in between. The CDR3, as DNA: TGTGCCAGCAGCGTAGGTGGCAGGGCCCCCGAGCAGTTCTTC. This codes for CASSVGGRAPEQFF.

CDR3 region: CASSTRAPEQYF. The DNA for the CDR3 is TGTGCCAGCAGTACTCGGGCGCCCGAGCAGTACTTC. This rearrangement joins TRBV27 to TRBJ2-7, with D hard to call. The CDR3 sequence is 12 residues long. Trimming left V 5 bases short and J 6 bases short, with 11 bases between. Looked up from germline, CDR1 is MNHEY and CDR2 is SMNVEV (reference sequence).

This clone was recorded once. V and J are TRBV9 and TRBJ2-7, with D possibly being TRBD1 or TRBD2 (5 bases each). The germline V and J ends were trimmed by 4 bases and 5 bases, with 22 bases remaining between them. CDR1 and CDR2 from the germline V gene are SGDLS and YYNGEE. CDR3 length equals 16 residues. The CDR3 DNA reads TGTGCCAGCAGCAACTCCGGGACGTCGCGGGCCAACGAGCAGTACTTC. It specifies CASSNSGTSRANEQYF.

The chain links TRBV2 to TRBJ2-1, with D possibly being TRBD2 (6 bases). The length of the CDR3 is 12 residues. V was clipped by 6 bases and J by 8 bases, with 11 bases between them. Germline CDR1 SNHLY, CDR2 FYNNEI. CDR3 sequence (DNA): TGTGCCAGCAGCGGACGGGAGTATGAGCAGTTCTTC. Its protein is CASSGREYEQFF.

The chain couples TRBV28 to TRBJ1-2, with D uncertain. The V and J ends lost 5 bases and 5 bases respectively, with 12 bases between them. The CDR3 covers 13 residues. Germline CDR1 is MDHEN and CDR2 is SYDVKM. As DNA, the CDR3 is TGTGCCAGCAGTGACCTGGACGGATATGGCTACACCTTC. This gives the protein CASSDLDGYGYTF.

The chain joins TRBV27 to TRBJ2-5; D gene uncertain. The length of the CDR3 is 15 residues. Germline assignment: CDR1 MNHEY and CDR2 SMNVEV (reference sequence). Between the trimmed V and J ends, which lost 2 bases and 5 bases, there was a span of 15 bases. The CDR3 here is CASSLTGGVTETQYF. CDR3 nucleotides: TGTGCCAGCAGTTTAACCGGTGGGGTTACGGAGACCCAGTACTTC.

The rearrangement uses TRBV6-6 and TRBJ2-4; no clear D. Germline V gene data show CDR1 as MNHNY and CDR2 as SVGAGI (reference sequence). The CDR3 loop spans 16 amino acids. V lost 4 bases to trimming and J lost 0 bases, with 13 bases between them. CDR3: CASSLMGSLAKNIQYF. The CDR3 DNA reads TGTGCCAGCAGTTTGATGGGCAGTTTAGCCAAAAACATTCAGTACTTC.

V gene TRBV9 combines with J gene TRBJ2-1; D remains ambiguous. The CDR3 loop spans 14 amino acids. Trimming pared 0 bases from V and 8 bases from J, leaving 12 bases between. Germline-derived CDR1 and CDR2 are SGDLS and YYNGEE. The CDR3 DNA reads TGTGCCAGCAGCGTAGCTAGGGCAGGCCATGAGCAGTTCTTC. This encodes CASSVARAGHEQFF.

This clone was counted a single time. The rearrangement links TRBV2 to TRBJ2-7; TRBD2 matches at 8 bases. The CDR3 contains 14 residues. Trimming removed 8 bases from V and 4 bases from J; junction bases left unmatched: 10. Germline V lookup: CDR1 SNHLY, CDR2 FYNNEI. Here the CDR3 reads CASSIGTSSYEQYF. DNA of the CDR3: TGTGCCAGCTCCATTGGGACTAGTAGTTACGAGCAGTACTTC.

This sequence joins TRBV6-1 and TRBJ2-1, with D perhaps TRBD2 (6 bases). Germline values: CDR1 MNHNS, CDR2 SASEGT. With 1 base removed from V and 8 bases from J, the gap between germline ends came to 24 bases. The CDR3 totals 18 residues. Written as DNA, the CDR3 is TGTGCCAGCAGTGAAGGGAATGGGGACTCGGGTAAATGGGATGAGCAGTTCTTC. It translates to CASSEGNGDSGKWDEQFF.

The chain joins TRBV27 to TRBJ2-7; possibly TRBD2 for D (6 bases). The CDR3 loop spans 12 amino acids. V was trimmed by 8 bases and J by 2 bases, leaving 10 bases between them. Germline V gene sequence: CDR1 MNHEY, CDR2 SMNVEV (reference sequence). The CDR3 sequence is CASAGLAYEQYF. The DNA of the CDR3 is TGTGCCAGCGCGGGACTGGCCTACGAGCAGTACTTC.

The chain has TRBV7-2 and TRBJ1-2; D is unclear. CDR1 and CDR2 (germline): SGHTA, FQGNSA. With 4 bases removed from V and 6 bases from J, the gap between germline ends came to 15 bases. This CDR3 has 14 amino acids. CDR3 region: CASSSRAHRDGYTF. The CDR3 nucleotides read TGTGCCAGCAGCTCCCGGGCTCACCGGGATGGCTACACCTTC.

This rearrangement joins TRBV5-1 to TRBJ2-1; 13 bases match TRBD2. This CDR3 has 20 residues. Unmatched junction bases numbered 12, after V lost 3 bases and J lost 0 bases. CDR1 and CDR2 from the germline V gene are SGHRS and YFSETQ. This CDR3 is CASSSTGLAGSASSYNEQFF. CDR3 nucleotides: TGCGCCAGCAGCTCTACGGGACTAGCGGGATCGGCCTCCTCCTACAATGAGCAGTTCTTC.

The chain joins TRBV15 to TRBJ2-3; 9 nucleotides match TRBD2. Germline trimming cut 3 bases from V and 2 bases from J; bases unmatched to any gene: 12. The CDR3 spans 18 residues. Looked up from germline, CDR1 is LNHNV and CDR2 is YYDKDF (reference sequence). This CDR3 is CATSRSPRREGNTDTQYF. CDR3 DNA: TGTGCCACCAGCAGGTCCCCTAGGCGGGAGGGAAACACAGATACGCAGTATTTT.

The V and J genes are TRBV27 and TRBJ2-1; TRBD2 matches 13 bases. CDR1 is MNHEY and CDR2 is SMNVEV in the germline V gene (reference sequence). The CDR3 sequence is 12 residues long. V dropped 6 bases and J dropped 10; count of bases not matched to a gene: 0. Here the CDR3 reads CASRLAGGEQFF. CDR3 sequence (DNA): TGTGCCAGCAGACTAGCGGGAGGGGAGCAGTTCTTC.

V is TRBV6-6 and J is TRBJ2-7, with D hard to call. This CDR3 is 12 amino acids long. The V and J ends lost 5 bases and 5 bases respectively, with 10 bases between them. Per the germline V gene, CDR1 is MNHNY and CDR2 is SVGAGI (reference sequence). CDR3 nucleotide sequence: TGTGCCAGCAGTCGTGACGCGGACGAGCAGTACTTC. It codes for CASSRDADEQYF.

This chain links TRBV27 with TRBJ2-1; 7 positions match TRBD1. There are 15 residues in the CDR3. CDR1 is MNHEY, CDR2 SMNVEV, per germline (reference sequence). The ends lost 7 bases at V and 4 bases at J; junction bases unmatched: 10. For the CDR3, the DNA is TGTGCCAGCAACCCCGGGACAGAGATATACAATGAGCAGTTCTTC. Its protein is CASNPGTEIYNEQFF.

The chain is built from TRBV29-1 and TRBJ2-3; tentatively, D is TRBD2 (6 bases). V was clipped by 2 bases and J by 2 bases, with 17 bases between them. This CDR3 region has 16 residues. Germline CDR1 SQVTM, CDR2 ANQGSEA. CDR3 sequence: CSVERVAELDTDTQYF. For the CDR3, the DNA is TGCAGCGTTGAACGGGTAGCGGAGTTGGACACAGATACGCAGTATTTT.

This CDR3 is CASSLRGVTYNEQFF. For the CDR3, the DNA is TGCGCCAGCAGCTTACGTGGGGTCACCTACAATGAGCAGTTCTTC. This chain joins TRBV5-1 and TRBJ2-1, with unresolved D. Germline lookup yields CDR1 SGHRS and CDR2 YFSETQ. This CDR3 spans 15 amino acids. V lost 2 bases and J 2 bases, leaving 11 bases between the germline ends.

The gene calls are TRBV27 and TRBJ2-3; D is perhaps TRBD1 (6 bases). Germline-derived CDR1 and CDR2 are MNHEY and SMNVEV (reference sequence). The CDR3 runs 15 residues. V was clipped by 8 bases and J by 1 base, with 16 bases between them. The CDR3 is CASGRQVDRTDTQYF. The CDR3, as DNA: TGTGCCAGCGGGAGACAGGTCGACCGCACAGATACGCAGTATTTT.

V is TRBV18 and J is TRBJ2-7; a weak D match, TRBD2 (5 bases). V was clipped by 6 bases and J by 6 bases, with 12 bases between them. The CDR3 has 12 amino acids. Germline V gene lookup returns CDR1 KGHSH and CDR2 LQKENI. The CDR3 reads CASSPPRGEQYF. The CDR3, as DNA: TGTGCCAGCTCCCCTCCTCGGGGCGAGCAGTACTTC.